What follows describes a single T cell receptor (beta chain). These data are taken from a study of blood T cell repertoires in COVID-19. Methods used by the authors: Estimation of nucleated cell counts relied on the amplification of reference gene primers. Assay used: immunoSEQ multiplex PCR; TCRdb lists only in-frame clones, some missing. The V and J calls and clone size are taken from that table; D and trimming were inferred from the DNA. The sample holds about 270,000 clones, 85% seen once. Germline CDR1 reads KGHSH; CDR2 reads LQKENI. Trimming took 6 bases from V and 5 from J, leaving 11 bases between them. The CDR3 loop spans 13 amino acids.

The V and J genes are TRBV18 and TRBJ2-1; D unresolved. This sequence was found in a woman between 45 and 60 years old with active or convalescent COVID-19. Sequencing was done on a sample of peripheral blood. CDR3 amino acids: CASSPSSDNEQFF. For the CDR3, the DNA is TGTGCCAGCTCCCCCTCGAGCGACAATGAGCAGTTCTTC.